One and the same sample provided the 18 T cell receptor beta chains below, sequenced in a study of blood T cell repertoires in COVID-19. TCRdb keeps only in-frame clones here, not all; method: immunoSEQ multiplex PCR. The data show approximately 180,000 clones, with 70% to 85% seen just once and 9.8% held by the top ten. Sequencing was performed on peripheral blood. All receptors derive from a woman at least 80 years old with acute or convalescent COVID-19.

The rearrangement links TRBV29-1 to TRBJ1-2; D is ambiguous. This CDR3 spans 10 amino acids. V gave up 5 bases and J gave up 8 bases, with 9 bases separating them. Germline CDR1 and CDR2: SQVTM and ANQGSEA. The CDR3 is CSVLLEGYTF. The CDR3 DNA follows: TGCAGCGTTTTGTTGGAGGGCTACACCTTC. Full variable domain (outside the CDR3, taken from reference TRBV29-1 and TRBJ1-2): SAVISQKPSRDICQRGTSLTIQCQVDSQVTMMFWYRQQPGQSLTLIATANQGSEATYESGFVIDKFPISRPNLTFSTLTVSNMSPEDSSIYLCSVLLEGYTFGSGTRLTVV.

The chain links TRBV18 to TRBJ1-2; the D gene is possibly TRBD1 (6 bases). CDR1 is KGHSH and CDR2 is LQKENI in the germline V gene. V lost 2 bases and J 7 bases, leaving 11 bases between the germline ends. CDR3 length equals 13 residues. The CDR3 sequence: CASSPGSRGGYTF. DNA for the CDR3: TGTGCCAGCTCACCAGGGTCCAGGGGTGGCTACACCTTC.

The chain uses TRBV6-5 and TRBJ1-5; weak D call: TRBD1 (6 bases). Germline CDR1 is MNHEY and CDR2 is SVGAGI. The CDR3 has 14 amino acids. Trimming left V 6 bases short and J 1 base short, with 10 bases between. The DNA of the CDR3 is TGTGCCAGCAGGTCTACAGGGAGCAATCAGCCCCAGCATTTT. Translation gives CASRSTGSNQPQHF.

The chain uses TRBV10-3 and TRBJ2-3; 8 positions match TRBD2. CDR3 length: 15 residues. Germline values: CDR1 ENHRY, CDR2 SYGVKD. The V segment lost 6 bases and the J segment 5 bases; nucleotides outside the gene matches: 10. DNA for the CDR3: TGTGCCATCAGGGGCCCGGGGACTAGTGGAGATACGCAGTATTTT. Translating gives CAIRGPGTSGDTQYF.

The genes are TRBV28 and TRBJ1-2; 8 positions agree with TRBD1. V gave up 5 bases and J gave up 7 bases; unmatched junction bases: 9. Germline CDR1 MDHEN, CDR2 SYDVKM. The CDR3 is 14 residues long. The CDR3 reads CASSEGQGAVGYTF. CDR3 DNA: TGTGCCAGCAGTGAGGGGCAGGGGGCAGTTGGCTACACCTTC.

The V and J genes are TRBV24-1 and TRBJ2-2, with D possibly being TRBD1 (5 bases). Germline CDR1 reads KGHDR; CDR2 reads SFDVKD. This CDR3 contains 14 residues. Trimming took off 5 bases at V and 4 bases at J, with 10 bases between the two ends. CDR3 loop: CATSVSTATGELFF. DNA for the CDR3: TGTGCCACCAGTGTCTCGACAGCCACCGGGGAGCTGTTTTTT.

The rearrangement uses TRBV7-3 and TRBJ2-3, with a weak D call TRBD2 (5 bases). V was trimmed by 5 bases and J by 6 bases, leaving 12 bases between them. This CDR3 is 13 amino acids long. Looked up from germline, CDR1 is SGHTA and CDR2 is FQGTGA. CDR3 bases: TGTGCCAGCAGCCAAACTAGGGTTGATACGCAGTATTTT. This codes for CASSQTRVDTQYF.

This clone was recorded a few times. This chain joins TRBV5-5 and TRBJ1-5; D remains unclear. Trimming removed 0 bases at V and 3 bases at J, with 10 bases between. The germline V gene encodes CDR1 SGHKS and CDR2 YYEKEE (reference sequence). The CDR3 totals 15 residues. The CDR3 loop is CASSLATTLNQPQHF. CDR3 DNA sequence: TGTGCCAGCAGCTTGGCCACTACCCTCAATCAGCCCCAGCATTTT.

The genes are TRBV5-1 and TRBJ2-7; D is unresolved. V was cut by 0 bases and J by 3 bases, with 4 bases left in between. Germline-derived CDR1 and CDR2 are SGHRS and YFSETQ. The CDR3 consists of 12 residues. CDR3 nucleotides: TGCGCCAGCAGCTTGGTCGGCTACGAGCAGTACTTC. Translation gives CASSLVGYEQYF.

The chain joins TRBV7-2 to TRBJ2-5; D is undetermined. The CDR3 totals 14 residues. Germline CDR1 reads SGHTA; CDR2 reads FQGNSA. Trimming removed 3 bases from V and 3 bases from J, with 11 bases in between. CDR3 sequence: CASSLNGVEETQYF. In DNA, the CDR3 is TGTGCCAGCAGCTTGAACGGAGTTGAAGAGACCCAGTACTTC.

The rearrangement joins TRBV6-5 to TRBJ2-5, with 7 bases fitting TRBD1. The germline V gene has CDR1 MNHEY and CDR2 SVGAGI. The CDR3 sequence is 14 residues long. The J segment lost 7 bases and the V segment lost 0 bases, leaving 5 bases of the junction unmatched. The CDR3 region is CASSYSGRDRTQYF. For the CDR3, the DNA is TGTGCCAGCAGTTACTCGGGCAGGGACAGGACCCAGTACTTC.

The V call is TRBV4-2, the J call TRBJ2-3, with 16 bases fitting TRBD2. The CDR3 totals 20 residues. CDR1 and CDR2 (germline): LGHNA, YNFKEQ. The J segment lost 0 bases and the V segment lost 4 bases, leaving 10 bases of the junction unmatched. CDR3 protein: CASSREGLAGGGTSTDTQYF. CDR3 DNA sequence: TGTGCCAGCAGCCGAGAGGGACTAGCGGGAGGGGGGACTAGCACAGATACGCAGTATTTT.

J is TRBJ1-6 and V is TRBV6-5; D possibly corresponds to TRBD1 (6 bases). V was cut by 8 bases and J by 7 bases, with 12 bases left in between. This CDR3 is built from 13 residues. Germline V gene sequence: CDR1 MNHEY, CDR2 SVGAGI. The CDR3 here is CASGYTGNSPLHF. CDR3 DNA: TGTGCCAGCGGCTACACAGGGAATTCACCCCTCCACTTT.

V is TRBV6-2 or TRBV6-3 and J is TRBJ1-5, with TRBD1 as a possible D gene (5 bases). CDR1 and CDR2 from the germline V gene are MNHEY and SVGEGT. This CDR3 has 14 amino acids. The germline V and J ends were trimmed by 4 bases and 2 bases, with 9 bases remaining between them. The CDR3 DNA reads as TGTGCCAGCAGTTTTCAGGGTGGCAATCAGCCCCAGCATTTT. Its protein product is CASSFQGGNQPQHF.

This rearrangement joins TRBV11-3 to TRBJ2-2; a weak D match, TRBD1 (6 bases). CDR3 length: 14 residues. V lost 5 bases and J lost 7, with 14 bases in between. Germline V CDR1 and CDR2: SGHNT, YENEEA. CDR3 nucleotide sequence: TGTGCCAGCAGCCAAAGGGGGTTCGGCGGGGAGCTGTTTTTT. This gives the protein CASSQRGFGGELFF. The complete variable domain, with remaining parts taken from reference TRBV11-3 and TRBJ2-2, reads EAGVVQSPRYKIIEKKQPVAFWCNPISGHNTLYWYLQNLGQGPELLIRYENEEAVDDSQLPKDRFSAERLKGVDSTLKIQPAELGDSAVYLCASSQRGFGGELFFGEGSRLTVL.

V gene TRBV10-3 combines with J gene TRBJ1-1, with 8 bases fitting TRBD1. The CDR3 length is 15 residues. J lost 1 base, V lost 4 bases, and 5 bases had no gene match. Germline V gives CDR1 ENHRY, CDR2 SYGVKD. CDR3 nucleotides: TGTGCCATCAGTGGGCTCGGACAGGGGAACACTGAAGCTTTCTTT. This gives the protein CAISGLGQGNTEAFF.

The chain uses TRBV3-1 (or the pseudogene TRBV3-2) and TRBJ1-5; D call uncertain. The V and J ends lost 5 bases and 11 bases respectively, with 16 bases between them. CDR1 and CDR2 (germline): LGHDT, YNNKEL (reference sequence). The CDR3 sequence is 13 residues long. CDR3 nucleotides: TGTGCCAGCAGCTCTTCGCCGGGAAAGGCCCAGCATTTT. It specifies CASSSSPGKAQHF.

This clone came up a few times. V is TRBV3-1 (or the pseudogene TRBV3-2) and J is TRBJ2-5, with D uncertain. This CDR3 has 15 residues. Per germline, CDR1 LGHDT and CDR2 YNNKEL (reference sequence). V shed 1 base and J shed 4 bases, with 13 bases lying between them. For the CDR3, the DNA is TGTGCCAGCAGCCAAGGGGTGTCGGTAGCAGAGACCCAGTACTTC. This gives the protein CASSQGVSVAETQYF.